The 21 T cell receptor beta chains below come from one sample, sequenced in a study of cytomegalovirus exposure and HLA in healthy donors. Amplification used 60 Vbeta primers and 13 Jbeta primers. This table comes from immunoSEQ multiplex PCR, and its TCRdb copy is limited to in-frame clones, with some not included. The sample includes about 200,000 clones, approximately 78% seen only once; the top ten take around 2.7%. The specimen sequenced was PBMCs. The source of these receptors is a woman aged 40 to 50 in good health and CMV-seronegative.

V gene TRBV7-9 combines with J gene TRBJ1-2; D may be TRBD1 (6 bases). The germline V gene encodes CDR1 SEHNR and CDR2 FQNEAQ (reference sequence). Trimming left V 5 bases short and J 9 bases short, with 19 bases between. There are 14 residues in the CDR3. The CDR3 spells CASSVQGLQASYTF. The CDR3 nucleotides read TGTGCCAGCAGCGTACAGGGATTACAGGCAAGCTACACCTTC.

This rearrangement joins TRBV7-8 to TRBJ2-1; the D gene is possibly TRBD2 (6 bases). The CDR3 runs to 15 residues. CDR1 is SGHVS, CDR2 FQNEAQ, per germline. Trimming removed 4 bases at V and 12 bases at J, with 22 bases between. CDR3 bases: TGTGCCAGCAGCTCACCGGGACTCAGGGCGAAGGGGCAGTTCTTC. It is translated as CASSSPGLRAKGQFF.

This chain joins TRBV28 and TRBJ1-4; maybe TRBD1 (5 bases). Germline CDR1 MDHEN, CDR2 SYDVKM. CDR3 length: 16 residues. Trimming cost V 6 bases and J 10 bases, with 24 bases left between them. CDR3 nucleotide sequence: TGTGCCAGCAGCCCCGGGAAGGTCCTCGGGAGGGGAAAACTGTTTTTT. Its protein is CASSPGKVLGRGKLFF.

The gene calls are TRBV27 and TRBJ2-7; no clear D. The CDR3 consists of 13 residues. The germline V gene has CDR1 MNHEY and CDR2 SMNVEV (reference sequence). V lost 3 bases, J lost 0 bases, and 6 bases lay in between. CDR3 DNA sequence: TGTGCCAGCAGTTTCATGAGCTCCTACGAGCAGTACTTC. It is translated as CASSFMSSYEQYF.

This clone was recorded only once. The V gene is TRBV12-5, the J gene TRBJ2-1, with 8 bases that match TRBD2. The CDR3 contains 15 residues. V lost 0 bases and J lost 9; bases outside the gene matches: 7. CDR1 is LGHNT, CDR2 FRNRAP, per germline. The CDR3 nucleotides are TGTGCTAGTGGTTTGGTAGCGGGAGTTAGTGGTGAGCAGTTCTTC. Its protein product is CASGLVAGVSGEQFF.

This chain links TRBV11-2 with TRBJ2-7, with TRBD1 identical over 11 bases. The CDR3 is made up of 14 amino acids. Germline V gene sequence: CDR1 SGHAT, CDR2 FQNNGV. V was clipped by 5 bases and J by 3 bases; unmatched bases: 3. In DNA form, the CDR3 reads TGTGCCAGCAGCCCCGGGACAGGGGGCTACGAGCAGTACTTC. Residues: CASSPGTGGYEQYF. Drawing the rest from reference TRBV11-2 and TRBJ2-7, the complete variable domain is EAGVAQSPRYKIIEKRQSVAFWCNPISGHATLYWYQQILGQGPKLLIQFQNNGVVDDSQLPKDRFSAERLKGVDSTLKIQPAKLEDSAVYLCASSPGTGGYEQYFGPGTRLTVT.

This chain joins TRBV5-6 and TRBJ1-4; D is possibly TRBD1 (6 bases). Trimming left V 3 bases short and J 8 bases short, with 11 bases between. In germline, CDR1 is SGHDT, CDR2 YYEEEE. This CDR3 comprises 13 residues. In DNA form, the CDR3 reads TGTGCCAGCAGCTCGGGGGGCGGCGAAAAACTGTTTTTT. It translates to CASSSGGGEKLFF.

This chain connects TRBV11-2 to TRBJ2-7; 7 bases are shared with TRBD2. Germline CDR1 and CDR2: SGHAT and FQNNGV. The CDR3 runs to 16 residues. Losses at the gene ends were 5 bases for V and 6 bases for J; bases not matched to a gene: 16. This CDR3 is CASSPYPSGAPLEQYF. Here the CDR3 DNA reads TGTGCCAGCAGCCCCTACCCTAGCGGAGCCCCCCTCGAGCAGTACTTC. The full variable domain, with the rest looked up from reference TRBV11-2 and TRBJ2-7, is EAGVAQSPRYKIIEKRQSVAFWCNPISGHATLYWYQQILGQGPKLLIQFQNNGVVDDSQLPKDRFSAERLKGVDSTLKIQPAKLEDSAVYLCASSPYPSGAPLEQYFGPGTRLTVT.

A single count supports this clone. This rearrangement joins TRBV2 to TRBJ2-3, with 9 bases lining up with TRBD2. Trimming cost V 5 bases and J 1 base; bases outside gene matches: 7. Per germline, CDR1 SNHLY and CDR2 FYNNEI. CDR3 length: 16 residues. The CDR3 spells CASSPLAGSGTDTQYF. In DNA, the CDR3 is TGTGCCAGCAGTCCCCTAGCGGGAAGCGGCACAGATACGCAGTATTTT. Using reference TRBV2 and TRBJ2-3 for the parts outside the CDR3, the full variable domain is EPEVTQTPSHQVTQMGQEVILRCVPISNHLYFYWYRQILGQKVEFLVSFYNNEISEKSEIFDDQFSVERPDGSNFTLKIRSTKLEDSAMYFCASSPLAGSGTDTQYFGPGTRLTVL.

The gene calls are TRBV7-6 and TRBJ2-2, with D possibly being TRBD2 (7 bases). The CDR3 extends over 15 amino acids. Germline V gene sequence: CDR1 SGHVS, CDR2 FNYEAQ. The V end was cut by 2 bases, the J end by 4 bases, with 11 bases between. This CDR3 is CASSLRGGGTGELFF. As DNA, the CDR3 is TGTGCCAGCAGCTTAAGGGGGGGAGGCACCGGGGAGCTGTTTTTT.

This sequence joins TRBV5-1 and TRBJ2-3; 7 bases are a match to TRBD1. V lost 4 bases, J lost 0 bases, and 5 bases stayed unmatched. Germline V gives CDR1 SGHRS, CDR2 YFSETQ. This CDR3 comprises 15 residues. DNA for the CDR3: TGCGCCAGCAGCCGGGACAGACCCAGCACAGATACGCAGTATTTT. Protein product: CASSRDRPSTDTQYF.

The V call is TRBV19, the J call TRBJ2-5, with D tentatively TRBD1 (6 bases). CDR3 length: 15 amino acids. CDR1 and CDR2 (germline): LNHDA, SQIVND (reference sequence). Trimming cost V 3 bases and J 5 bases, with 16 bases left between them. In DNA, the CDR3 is TGTGCCAGTAGTATGGGGGCGACGGGCAAGGAGACCCAGTACTTC. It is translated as CASSMGATGKETQYF.

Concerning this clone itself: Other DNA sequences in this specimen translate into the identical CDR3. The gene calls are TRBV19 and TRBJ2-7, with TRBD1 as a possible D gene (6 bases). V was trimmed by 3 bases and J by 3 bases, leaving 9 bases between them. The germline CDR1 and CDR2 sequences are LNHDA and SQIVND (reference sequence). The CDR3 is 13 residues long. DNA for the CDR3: TGTGCCAGTAGTATCATACAGGGCTACGAGCAGTACTTC. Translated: CASSIIQGYEQYF. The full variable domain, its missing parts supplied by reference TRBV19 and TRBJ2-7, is DGGITQSPKYLFRKEGQNVTLSCEQNLNHDAMYWYRQDPGQGLRLIYYSQIVNDFQKGDIAEGYSVSREKKESFPLTVTSAQKNPTAFYLCASSIIQGYEQYFGPGTRLTVT.

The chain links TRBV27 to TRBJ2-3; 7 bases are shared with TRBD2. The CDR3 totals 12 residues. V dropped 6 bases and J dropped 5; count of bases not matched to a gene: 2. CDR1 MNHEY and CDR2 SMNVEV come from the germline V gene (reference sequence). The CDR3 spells CASRRGKDTQYF. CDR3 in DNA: TGTGCCAGCAGGCGGGGGAAAGATACGCAGTATTTT.

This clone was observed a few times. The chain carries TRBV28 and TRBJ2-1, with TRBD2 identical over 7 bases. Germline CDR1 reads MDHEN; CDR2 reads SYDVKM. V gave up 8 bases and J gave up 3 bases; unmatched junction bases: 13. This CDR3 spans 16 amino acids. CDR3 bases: TGTGCCAGCTCCACCCGGACCCAGCGGGGCTACAATGAGCAGTTCTTC. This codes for CASSTRTQRGYNEQFF.

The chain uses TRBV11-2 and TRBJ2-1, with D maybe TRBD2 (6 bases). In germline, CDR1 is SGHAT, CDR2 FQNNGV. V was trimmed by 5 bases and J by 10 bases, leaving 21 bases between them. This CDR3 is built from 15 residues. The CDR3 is CASSQIGGTLPEQFF. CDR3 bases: TGTGCCAGCAGCCAGATTGGCGGGACCCTCCCCGAGCAGTTCTTC.

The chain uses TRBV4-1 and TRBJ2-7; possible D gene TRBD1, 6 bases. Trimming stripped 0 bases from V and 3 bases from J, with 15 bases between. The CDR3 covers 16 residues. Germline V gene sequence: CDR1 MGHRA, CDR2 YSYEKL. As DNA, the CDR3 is TGCGCCAGCAGCCAAGATCTACCCCAGGGGCGCTACGAGCAGTACTTC. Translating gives CASSQDLPQGRYEQYF.

The CDR3 region is CASNPDRVGYTF. The CDR3 nucleotides read TGTGCCAGCAATCCCGACAGGGTTGGCTACACCTTC. This chain connects TRBV2 to TRBJ1-2, with 7 nucleotides matching TRBD1. CDR3 length: 12 amino acids. CDR1 SNHLY and CDR2 FYNNEI come from the germline V gene. Germline trimming cut 7 bases from V and 7 bases from J; bases unmatched to any gene: 6.

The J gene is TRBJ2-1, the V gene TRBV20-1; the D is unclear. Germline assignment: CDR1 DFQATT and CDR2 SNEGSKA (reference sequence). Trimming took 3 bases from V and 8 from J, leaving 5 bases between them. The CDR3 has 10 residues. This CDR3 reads CSASLDEQFF. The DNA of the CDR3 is TGCAGTGCTAGTCTAGATGAGCAGTTCTTC.

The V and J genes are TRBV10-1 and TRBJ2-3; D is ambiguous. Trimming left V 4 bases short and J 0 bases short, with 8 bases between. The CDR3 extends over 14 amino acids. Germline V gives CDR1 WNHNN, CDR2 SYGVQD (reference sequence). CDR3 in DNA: TGCGCCAGCAGTGGACACCTCAGCACAGATACGCAGTATTTT. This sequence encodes CASSGHLSTDTQYF.

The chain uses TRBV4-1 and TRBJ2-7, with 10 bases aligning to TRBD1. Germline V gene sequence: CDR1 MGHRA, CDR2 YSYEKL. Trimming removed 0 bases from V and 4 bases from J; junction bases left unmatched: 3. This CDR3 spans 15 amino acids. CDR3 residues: CASSQDRGQGYEQYF. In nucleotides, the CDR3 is TGCGCCAGCAGCCAAGATCGGGGACAGGGGTACGAGCAGTACTTC.